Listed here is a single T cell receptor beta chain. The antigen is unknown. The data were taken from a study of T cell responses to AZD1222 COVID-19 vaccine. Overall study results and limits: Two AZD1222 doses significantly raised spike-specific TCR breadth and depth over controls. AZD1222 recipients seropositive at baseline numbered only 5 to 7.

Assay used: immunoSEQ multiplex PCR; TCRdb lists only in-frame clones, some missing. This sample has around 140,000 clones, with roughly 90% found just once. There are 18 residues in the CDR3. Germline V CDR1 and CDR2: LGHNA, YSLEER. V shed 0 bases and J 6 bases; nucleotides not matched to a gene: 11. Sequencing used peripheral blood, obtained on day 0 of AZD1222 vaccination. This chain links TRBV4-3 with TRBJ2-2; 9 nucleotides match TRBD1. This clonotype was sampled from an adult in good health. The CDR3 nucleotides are TGCGCCAGCAGCCAAGAAGGATTGGGACAGGGTCGTGCCGGGGAGCTGTTTTTT. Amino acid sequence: CASSQEGLGQGRAGELFF.